These T cell receptor beta chains were read from a single sample in a study of beta chain features in type 1 diabetes. Assay used: immunoSEQ multiplex PCR; TCRdb lists only in-frame clones, some missing. Seen here are about 330,000 clones, approximately 11% observed once, and the top ten hold roughly 0.016%. The sequencing input was naive CD4+ T cells from blood. All receptors derive from a woman aged 30 to 39 in good health. Both conserved end residues are part of each CDR3. Fields, in order: clone size, J gene, CDR3 length, D gene, V gene, CDR3 protein, CDR3 DNA. D genes are given only for firm matches. Clone size is given for some rows only: seen once, a few or many times, or a class if the clone is expanded.

-	TRBJ2-3	13	-	TRBV30	CAWSVLSTDTQYF	TGTGCCTGGAGCGTCCTTAGCACAGATACGCAGTATTTT
few	TRBJ2-1	17	-	TRBV4-3	CASSQEVTGAAYNEQFF	TGCGCCAGCAGCCAAGAAGTTACGGGAGCGGCCTACAATGAGCAGTTCTTC
-	TRBJ2-3	14	-	TRBV18	CASSPRAATDTQYF	TGTGCCAGCTCACCACGAGCGGCCACAGATACGCAGTATTTT
-	TRBJ1-2	13	-	TRBV30	CAWIMGRGYGYTF	TGTGCCTGGATCATGGGCCGGGGCTATGGCTACACCTTC
-	TRBJ2-1	15	TRBD2	TRBV6-1	CASRDSGLVDNEQFF	TGTGCCAGCAGGGATTCGGGACTAGTTGACAATGAGCAGTTCTTC
few	TRBJ1-2	13	TRBD1	TRBV7-3	CASSPRTGGGYTF	TGTGCCAGCAGCCCGAGGACAGGGGGTGGCTACACCTTC
few	TRBJ2-3	18	TRBD2	TRBV4-3	CASSQDAPLAGGTDTQYF	TGCGCCAGCAGCCAAGATGCCCCTCTAGCGGGAGGCACAGATACGCAGTATTTT
-	TRBJ2-1	15	TRBD2	TRBV5-1	CASSLGVAGANEQFF	TGCGCCAGCAGCTTGGGTGTAGCGGGAGCAAATGAGCAGTTCTTC
-	TRBJ2-1	14	-	TRBV19	CASSTSHSYNEQFF	TGTGCCAGTAGTACCTCTCATAGCTACAATGAGCAGTTCTTC
-	TRBJ2-6	17	TRBD1	TRBV4-2	CASSPGQGNSGANVLTF	TGTGCCAGCAGCCCGGGACAGGGCAACTCTGGGGCCAACGTCCTGACTTTC
few	TRBJ2-1	17	TRBD2	TRBV4-3	CASSQGTRTSAYNEQFF	TGCGCCAGCAGCCAAGGGACCCGGACTAGCGCCTACAATGAGCAGTTCTTC
-	TRBJ1-5	14	-	TRBV7-9	CASSLGASNQPQHF	TGTGCCAGCAGCTTAGGGGCCAGCAATCAGCCCCAGCATTTT
few	TRBJ1-2	13	TRBD1	TRBV28	CASRRTGSNGYTF	TGTGCCAGCAGACGGACAGGTTCGAATGGCTACACCTTC
few	TRBJ1-2	12	-	TRBV7-2	CASSLVGEGYTF	TGTGCCAGCAGCTTAGTAGGAGAAGGCTACACCTTC
few	TRBJ1-5	15	-	TRBV30	CAWSRKGESNQPQHF	TGTGCCTGGTCCCGAAAAGGGGAAAGCAATCAGCCCCAGCATTTT
few	TRBJ2-1	16	TRBD2	TRBV9	CASSSSGTSGSDEQFF	TGTGCCAGCAGCTCATCCGGGACTAGCGGGAGCGATGAGCAGTTCTTC
-	TRBJ2-1	15	TRBD2	TRBV10-2	CASSSSGSSYNEQFF	TGCGCCAGCAGTTCTAGCGGGAGCTCCTACAATGAGCAGTTCTTC
few	TRBJ2-7	13	-	TRBV29-1	CSVGAVRVNEQYF	TGCAGCGTTGGCGCCGTACGGGTGAACGAGCAGTACTTC
few	TRBJ2-7	13	-	TRBV18	CASSPDRSNEQYF	TGTGCCAGCTCACCAGACAGGTCCAACGAGCAGTACTTC
few	TRBJ2-7	15	-	TRBV15	CATSRDLQASSEQYF	TGTGCCACCAGCAGAGATCTCCAGGCCAGCTCAGAGCAGTACTTC
-	TRBJ2-3	14	TRBD1	TRBV28	CASSPDQGADTQYF	TGTGCCAGCAGTCCTGATCAGGGGGCAGATACGCAGTATTTT
few	TRBJ2-1	16	TRBD1	TRBV7-3	CASSSNRPGQYNEQFF	TGTGCCAGCAGCTCTAATCGGCCGGGACAGTACAATGAGCAGTTCTTC
few	TRBJ1-2	15	TRBD1	TRBV29-1	CSVEPGQGAHYGYTF	TGCAGCGTAGAACCGGGACAGGGGGCTCACTATGGCTACACCTTC
-	TRBJ2-3	14	-	TRBV10-3	CAISVEGSTDTQYF	TGTGCCATCAGTGTGGAGGGAAGCACAGATACGCAGTATTTT
few	TRBJ2-3	18	TRBD2	TRBV11-2	CASSLPQGTSGSTDTQYF	TGTGCCAGCAGCTTACCCCAGGGGACTAGCGGAAGCACAGATACGCAGTATTTT
-	TRBJ2-1	15	-	TRBV19	CASSIAGSSYNEQFF	TGTGCCAGTAGTATCGCCGGGAGCTCCTACAATGAGCAGTTCTTC
few	TRBJ2-5	16	TRBD1	TRBV5-4	CASSLGRTGGQETQYF	TGTGCCAGCAGCTTGGGGAGGACAGGGGGCCAAGAGACCCAGTACTTC
-	TRBJ2-3	14	-	TRBV27	CASSSQTSTDTQYF	TGTGCCAGCAGTTCGCAAACTAGCACAGATACGCAGTATTTT
few	TRBJ2-4	15	TRBD1	TRBV5-1	CASKGQGGAKNIQYF	TGCGCCAGCAAAGGACAGGGTGGTGCCAAAAACATTCAGTACTTC
few	TRBJ1-5	16	TRBD1	TRBV2	CASSARGQGSNQPQHF	TGTGCCAGCAGTGCACGGGGACAGGGCAGCAATCAGCCCCAGCATTTT
-	TRBJ2-2	16	-	TRBV7-8	CASSLVARDVTGELFF	TGTGCCAGCAGCTTAGTTGCCAGGGATGTAACCGGGGAGCTGTTTTTT
-	TRBJ2-5	13	-	TRBV15	CATSRDLPSTQYF	TGTGCCACCAGCAGAGATCTTCCCTCCACCCAGTACTTC
-	TRBJ2-1	16	TRBD2	TRBV4-2	CASSQGLADSYNEQFF	TGTGCCAGCAGCCAAGGGCTAGCGGATTCCTACAATGAGCAGTTCTTC
-	TRBJ2-1	13	TRBD2	TRBV18	CASSPGTSDEQFF	TGTGCCAGCTCACCCGGGACTAGCGATGAGCAGTTCTTC
-	TRBJ2-3	17	TRBD2	TRBV5-1	CASSLVTSGSSTDTQYF	TGCGCCAGCAGCTTGGTGACTAGCGGGTCTAGCACAGATACGCAGTATTTT
few	TRBJ2-7	13	TRBD1	TRBV14	CASSQGQVTEQYF	TGTGCCAGCAGCCAGGGACAGGTAACCGAGCAGTACTTC
few	TRBJ2-2	15	TRBD2	TRBV5-1	CASSRTSGISGELFF	TGCGCCAGCAGCCGGACTAGCGGGATTTCCGGGGAGCTGTTTTTT
few	TRBJ2-3	14	TRBD1	TRBV18	CASSRGTGLNTQYF	TGTGCCAGCTCACGGGGGACAGGCCTCAATACGCAGTATTTT
-	TRBJ2-5	15	TRBD2	TRBV5-1	CASSLAAGDQETQYF	TGCGCCAGCAGCTTGGCAGCGGGAGACCAAGAGACCCAGTACTTC
-	TRBJ1-5	15	TRBD1	TRBV5-1	CASSLEGQGMQPQHF	TGCGCCAGCAGCTTGGAGGGACAGGGCATGCAGCCCCAGCATTTT